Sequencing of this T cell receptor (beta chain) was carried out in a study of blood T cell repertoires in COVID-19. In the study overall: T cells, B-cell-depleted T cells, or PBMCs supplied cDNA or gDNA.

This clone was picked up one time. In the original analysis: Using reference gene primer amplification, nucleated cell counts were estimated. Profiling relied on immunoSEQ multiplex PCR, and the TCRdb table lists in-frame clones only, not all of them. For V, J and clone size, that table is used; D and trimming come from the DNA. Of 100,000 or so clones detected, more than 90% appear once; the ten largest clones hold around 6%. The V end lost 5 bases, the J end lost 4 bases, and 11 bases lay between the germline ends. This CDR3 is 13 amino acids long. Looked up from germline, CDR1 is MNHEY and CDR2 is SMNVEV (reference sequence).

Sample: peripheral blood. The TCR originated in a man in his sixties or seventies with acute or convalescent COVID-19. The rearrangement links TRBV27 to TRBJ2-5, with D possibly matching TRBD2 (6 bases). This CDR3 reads CASSPGLGETQYF. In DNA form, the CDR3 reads TGTGCCAGCAGTCCGGGACTGGGAGAGACCCAGTACTTC.